This T cell receptor beta chain came from a study of T-cell reconstitution after alpha-beta-depleted transplantation in children. TCRbeta library preparation incorporated unique molecular identifiers. From the PCR reads, TCRdb called clonotypes with MiXCR, one entry per CDR3 protein. Found here are 600,000 to 700,000 distinct CDR3 sequences, roughly 15% of them singletons; the top ten hold 1.1%. The V gene's germline CDR1 is SGDLS and CDR2 YYNGEE. V was pared by 4 bases and J by 8 bases, with 12 bases between. The CDR3 is 13 amino acids. The receptor was isolated from a human donor who donated a stem cell graft to a child with acute myeloid leukemia. The specimen was PBMCs from the stem cell graft donor, collected from the stem cell graft. The chain recombines TRBV9 with TRBJ2-2; no firm D call. The CDR3 coding sequence is TGTGCCAGCAGCTCCTTTGGTAGTGGGGAGCTGTTTTTT. Protein: CASSSFGSGELFF.